Listed here are 26 T cell receptor beta chains from one sample, sequenced in a study of T-cell reconstitution after alpha-beta-depleted transplantation in children. A library of TCRbeta sequences, prepared with unique molecular identifiers, was generated. TCRdb re-called the PCR reads through MiXCR, storing one row per CDR3 protein. Of some 550,000 distinct CDR3 sequences in the sample, 23% were seen once. Sequencing used PBMCs, mostly from graft donor cells, obtained 360 days after TCRalphabeta/CD19-depleted stem cell transplant. These receptors were taken from a boy under two years old who had a stem cell transplant for acute myeloid leukemia, so the T cells may come from the graft donor.

This clonotype has just a few counts. This sequence joins TRBV20-1 and TRBJ2-7; D remains unclear. Germline values: CDR1 DFQATT, CDR2 SNEGSKA (reference sequence). With 3 bases removed from V and 3 bases from J, the gap between germline ends came to 6 bases. CDR3 length equals 11 residues. CDR3 DNA: TGCAGTGCTAGCCTTTTCTACGAGCAGTACTTC. It yields the protein CSASLFYEQYF.

Ten or more counts support this clonotype. The genes are TRBV12-3 or TRBV12-4 and TRBJ1-6; 7 bases are shared with TRBD1. J lost 1 base, V lost 5 bases, and 8 bases had no gene match. The CDR3 contains 17 residues. The CDR3 region has the DNA TGTGCCAGCAGTCCAACAGGGGCCAGGTCCTATAATTCACCCCTCCACTTT. Protein product: CASSPTGARSYNSPLHF.

This clonotype was counted between two and nine times. The CDR3 DNA reads as TGCGCCAGCAGCTCGTGGACAGGGCCCGGGGAGCTGTTTTTT. This translates into CASSSWTGPGELFF. The rearrangement links TRBV5-1 to TRBJ2-2; 8 nucleotides line up with TRBD1. The V gene end was trimmed by 3 bases and the J gene end by 6 bases; junction bases not matched to a gene: 4. This CDR3 is 14 amino acids long. Germline V gene data show CDR1 as SGHRS and CDR2 as YFSETQ.

This clonotype was found many times. V is TRBV6-1 and J is TRBJ2-7; D possibly matches TRBD1 or TRBD2 (5 bases each). CDR1 is MNHNS, CDR2 SASEGT, per germline. The CDR3 runs 16 residues. V shed 7 bases and J shed 0 bases, with 19 bases lying between them. CDR3 DNA sequence: TGTGCCAGCACCCCGGATGGGGGAGATGGCTCCTACGAGCAGTACGTC. Translated, it gives CASTPDGGDGSYEQYV.

This chain connects TRBV12-3 or TRBV12-4 to TRBJ1-4; D ambiguous. V lost 5 bases and J 11 bases, leaving 18 bases between the germline ends. The CDR3 totals 14 residues. DNA for the CDR3: TGTGCCAGCAGTCCCGAGGGTACTGAGGACAAACTGTTTTTT. It yields the protein CASSPEGTEDKLFF.

The chain is built from TRBV6-1 and TRBJ1-1; D perhaps matches TRBD1 (5 bases). Germline assignment: CDR1 MNHNS and CDR2 SASEGT. Trimming stripped 7 bases from V and 3 bases from J, with 12 bases between. The CDR3 contains 13 residues. CDR3 protein: CASNWDADTEAFF. The CDR3 region has the DNA TGTGCCAGCAACTGGGACGCGGACACTGAAGCTTTCTTT.

This clonotype turned up a few times. The V call is TRBV4-2, the J call TRBJ2-1; D gene unclear. The germline V gene encodes CDR1 LGHNA and CDR2 YNFKEQ. Trimming removed 0 bases at V and 2 bases at J, with 11 bases between. The CDR3 totals 16 residues. CDR3 sequence (DNA): TGTGCCAGCAGCCAAGAGGGTGGTCAGACCTACAATGAGCAGTTCTTC. Its translation: CASSQEGGQTYNEQFF.

The chain combines TRBV5-1 with TRBJ2-3; D call uncertain. Germline CDR1 reads SGHRS; CDR2 reads YFSETQ. This CDR3 is built from 13 residues. Deletions cut 5 bases from V and 5 bases from J, with 12 bases between. The CDR3 bases are TGCGCCAGCAGAATATCCGCCCAAGATACGCAGTATTTT. Translating gives CASRISAQDTQYF.

The rearrangement links TRBV27 to TRBJ2-7; TRBD1 matches 8 bases. Trimming took 5 bases from V and 2 from J; bases not matched to a gene: 8. The CDR3 contains 15 residues. Germline CDR1 MNHEY, CDR2 SMNVEV (reference sequence). CDR3 in amino acids: CASSAGTGFPYEQYF. The CDR3 coding sequence is TGTGCCAGCAGTGCCGGGACAGGCTTCCCCTACGAGCAGTACTTC.

This clonotype has a single count. The chain has TRBV7-3 and TRBJ2-1; 11 bases line up with TRBD2. The CDR3 extends over 16 amino acids. Germline V gene lookup returns CDR1 SGHTA and CDR2 FQGTGA. V lost 5 bases and J lost 4; bases outside the gene matches: 7. The CDR3 spells CASSPMGLADYNEQFF. In DNA form, the CDR3 reads TGTGCCAGCAGCCCAATGGGACTAGCGGATTACAATGAGCAGTTCTTC.

A few counts support this clonotype. J is TRBJ2-2 and V is TRBV2; the D gene is possibly TRBD1 (6 bases). V was clipped by 9 bases and J by 0 bases, with 14 bases between them. The germline CDR1 and CDR2 sequences are SNHLY and FYNNEI. This CDR3 comprises 15 residues. The CDR3 DNA reads as TGTGCCAGAGAAAGAGACAGGACGAACACCGGGGAGCTGTTTTTT. This sequence encodes CARERDRTNTGELFF.

This clonotype turned up a few times. The chain employs TRBV7-9 and TRBJ2-7, with unresolved D. V dropped 5 bases and J dropped 9 bases, with 8 bases sitting between them. Germline assignment: CDR1 SEHNR and CDR2 FQNEAQ (reference sequence). The CDR3 sequence is 10 residues long. The CDR3 DNA is TGTGCCAGCAGCCTTCTGGGGCAGTACGTC. It specifies CASSLLGQYV.

This clonotype was counted many times. Written as DNA, the CDR3 is TGTGCCAGCAGTTTAAGCGCCTTAAACACAGATACGCAGTATTTT. Its translation is CASSLSALNTDTQYF. The gene calls are TRBV12-3 or TRBV12-4 and TRBJ2-3; D is uncertain. V shed 2 bases and J shed 2 bases, with 11 bases lying between them. This CDR3 has 15 amino acids.

This chain joins TRBV5-1 and TRBJ2-5; the D gene is possibly TRBD2 (5 bases). V was shortened by 0 bases and J by 5 bases, with 14 bases between the two germline ends. The CDR3 contains 15 residues. Germline V CDR1 and CDR2: SGHRS, YFSETQ. CDR3 nucleotide sequence: TGCGCCAGCAGCTTGGCGTCCCCGCGGGTCGAGACCCAGTACTTC. Protein product: CASSLASPRVETQYF.

There are a few counts of this clonotype. This chain links TRBV6-5 with TRBJ2-1, with D unresolved. CDR3 length: 13 residues. With 0 bases removed from V and 2 bases from J, the gap between germline ends came to 2 bases. CDR1 and CDR2 from the germline V gene are MNHEY and SVGAGI. The CDR3 DNA follows: TGTGCCAGCAGTTACTCAGCCTACAATGAGCAGTTCTTC. The encoded protein is CASSYSAYNEQFF.

A few counts support this clonotype. J is TRBJ2-1 and V is TRBV12-3 or TRBV12-4, with D possibly matching TRBD2 (5 bases). Trimming stripped 3 bases from V and 6 bases from J, with 12 bases between. This CDR3 comprises 14 residues. CDR3 amino acids: CASSFSAVINEQFF. The DNA of the CDR3 is TGTGCCAGCAGTTTTTCAGCGGTAATCAATGAGCAGTTCTTC.

This chain joins TRBV7-2 and TRBJ1-3; D remains ambiguous. The CDR3 is 12 residues long. Per the germline V gene, CDR1 is SGHTA and CDR2 is FQGNSA. The V gene lost 0 bases and the J gene lost 12 bases, with 9 bases spanning the gap. The DNA for the CDR3 is TGTGCCAGCAGCTTAGCGGCAGGTGGCATATATTTT. It is translated as CASSLAAGGIYF.

This clonotype was seen repeatedly, ten times or more. The chain combines TRBV29-1 with TRBJ2-2; D ambiguous. The CDR3 extends over 10 amino acids. Germline V gene data show CDR1 as SQVTM and CDR2 as ANQGSEA. V was clipped by 0 bases and J by 7 bases, with 0 bases between them. The CDR3 DNA reads as TGCAGCGTTGAAGACGGGGAGCTGTTTTTT. Amino acid sequence: CSVEDGELFF.

This clonotype was counted ten times or more. V gene TRBV20-1 combines with J gene TRBJ2-7; TRBD1 or TRBD2 may be the D gene (7 bases each). The germline V gene encodes CDR1 DFQATT and CDR2 SNEGSKA (reference sequence). Trimming left V 5 bases short and J 3 bases short, with 14 bases between. The CDR3 totals 13 residues. DNA of the CDR3: TGCAGTGCTGGGGGGGGGACAGTCTACGAGCAGTACTTC. Translated, it gives CSAGGGTVYEQYF.

The rearrangement joins TRBV6-2 or TRBV6-3 to TRBJ2-7, with a weak D call TRBD2 (5 bases). Germline CDR1 MNHEY, CDR2 SVGEGT. Trimming removed 6 bases at V and 6 bases at J, with 15 bases between. This CDR3 contains 13 residues. The CDR3 DNA follows: TGTGCCAGCAGACCTCGGGGAGAGGGCGAGCAGTACTTC. It yields the protein CASRPRGEGEQYF.

This chain connects TRBV4-2 to TRBJ2-7; no clear D gene. V lost 4 bases to trimming and J lost 0 bases, with 13 bases between them. The germline V gene encodes CDR1 LGHNA and CDR2 YNFKEQ. The CDR3 spans 15 residues. In DNA, the CDR3 is TGTGCCAGCAGCCCCTGGACGGCCAGCTCCTACGAGCAGTACTTC. It specifies CASSPWTASSYEQYF.

This clonotype was seen at least ten times. The V and J genes are TRBV6-5 and TRBJ2-1, with D maybe TRBD2 (7 bases). Trimming pared 2 bases from V and 9 bases from J, leaving 11 bases between. CDR1 and CDR2 (germline): MNHEY, SVGAGI. The CDR3 totals 13 residues. This CDR3 reads CASSYGGAREQFF. DNA for the CDR3: TGTGCCAGCAGTTACGGGGGGGCGCGTGAGCAGTTCTTC.

The chain links TRBV20-1 to TRBJ2-5; 9 bases are shared with TRBD2. Per germline, CDR1 DFQATT and CDR2 SNEGSKA (reference sequence). The CDR3 spans 14 residues. V shed 4 bases, J shed 3 bases, and the junction held 6 bases outside the gene matches. The CDR3 here is CSATPGLAKETQYF. The CDR3 DNA is TGCAGTGCTACCCCAGGACTAGCGAAAGAGACCCAGTACTTC.

This rearrangement joins TRBV4-3 to TRBJ2-1; TRBD1 agrees at 8 bases. Germline-derived CDR1 and CDR2 are LGHNA and YSLEER. Trimming cost V 0 bases and J 6 bases; bases outside gene matches: 10. This CDR3 comprises 17 residues. The DNA of the CDR3 is TGCGCCAGCAGCCAAGATTATCCGGACAGGGTGACCAATGAGCAGTTCTTC. Its translation: CASSQDYPDRVTNEQFF.

The rearrangement uses TRBV12-3 or TRBV12-4 and TRBJ2-1; 12 nucleotides match TRBD2. The CDR3 spans 17 residues. The V gene end was trimmed by 6 bases and the J gene end by 6 bases; junction bases not matched to a gene: 12. CDR3 DNA: TGTGCCAGCAGCTCGGGCGGACTAGCGGGGCGGGTCAATGAGCAGTTCTTC. Translation: CASSSGGLAGRVNEQFF.

This clonotype turned up a few times. CDR3 region: CSVVSAPDYTEAFF. The CDR3, as DNA: TGCAGCGTTGTCTCTGCCCCCGACTACACTGAAGCTTTCTTT. The chain employs TRBV29-1 and TRBJ1-1; D uncertain. V was trimmed by 4 bases and J by 3 bases, leaving 15 bases between them. The CDR3 is 14 amino acids. Germline CDR1 SQVTM, CDR2 ANQGSEA.